Described below is a single T cell receptor (beta chain) sequence and its context. What it binds is not known. The treatment here: oral pan-JAK inhibitor, 5-10 mg twice daily. The data were taken from a study of CD8+ T cells in alopecia areata. General observations from the study: Clonality in the scalp and expanded CD8+ clones ranked among the top 100 were significantly decreased by tofacitinib.

Germline-derived CDR1 and CDR2 are SNHLY and FYNNEI. Between the trimmed V and J ends, which lost 4 bases and 6 bases, there was a span of 10 bases. CDR3 size: 12 residues. RNA was isolated and reverse transcribed to cDNA, the sequencing template. Method: immunoSEQ multiplex PCR; TCRdb's copy keeps in-frame clones and lacks some. The sample holds about 200,000 clones, 60% seen once. The chain uses TRBV2 and TRBJ2-7, with D tentatively TRBD1 (6 bases). Sequencing used CD4+ T cells sorted from blood, obtained at week 4, from a patient treated with tofacitinib. This sequence was found in a human donor with alopecia areata. For the CDR3, the DNA is TGTGCCAGCAGTGGCCTACAGGGCGAGCAGTACTTC. Its translation is CASSGLQGEQYF.